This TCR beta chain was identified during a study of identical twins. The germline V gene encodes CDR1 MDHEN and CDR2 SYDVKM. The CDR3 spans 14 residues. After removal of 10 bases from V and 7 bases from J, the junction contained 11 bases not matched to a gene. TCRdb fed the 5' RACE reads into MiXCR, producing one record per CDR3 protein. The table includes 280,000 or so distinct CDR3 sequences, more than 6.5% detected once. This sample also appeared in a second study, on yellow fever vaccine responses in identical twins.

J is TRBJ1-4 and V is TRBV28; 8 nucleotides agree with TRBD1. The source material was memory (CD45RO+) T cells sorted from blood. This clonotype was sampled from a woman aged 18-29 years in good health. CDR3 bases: TGTGCCACAAGGACAGGGACGTTTAGTGAAAAACTGTTTTTT. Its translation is CATRTGTFSEKLFF.